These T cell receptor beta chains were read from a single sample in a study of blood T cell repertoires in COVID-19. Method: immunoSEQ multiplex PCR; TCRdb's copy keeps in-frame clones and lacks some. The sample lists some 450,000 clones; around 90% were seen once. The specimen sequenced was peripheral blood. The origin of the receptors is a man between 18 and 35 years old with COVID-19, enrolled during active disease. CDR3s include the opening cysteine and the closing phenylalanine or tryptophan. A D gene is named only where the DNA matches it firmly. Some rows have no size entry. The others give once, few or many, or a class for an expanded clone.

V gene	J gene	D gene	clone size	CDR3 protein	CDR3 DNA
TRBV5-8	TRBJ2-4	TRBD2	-	CASSVSGTIFTDIQYF	TGTGCCAGCAGCGTCTCCGGGACTATATTCACGGACATTCAGTACTTC
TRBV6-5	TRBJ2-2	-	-	CASKRGQANTGELFF	TGTGCCAGCAAGCGGGGACAGGCCAACACCGGGGAGCTGTTTTTT
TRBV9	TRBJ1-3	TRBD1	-	CASSPQTGRLAGNTIYF	TGTGCCAGCAGCCCACAGACAGGGCGGTTGGCCGGAAACACCATATATTTT
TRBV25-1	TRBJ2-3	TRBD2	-	CASSEYTGTSGSTDTQYF	TGTGCCAGCAGTGAATACACCGGGACTAGCGGATCCACAGATACGCAGTATTTT
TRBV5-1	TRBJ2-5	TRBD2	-	CASSLDIAGEGETQYF	TGCGCCAGCAGCTTGGACATTGCGGGGGAGGGAGAGACCCAGTACTTC
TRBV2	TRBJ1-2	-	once	CASSYGGDGYTF	TGTGCCAGCAGTTACGGGGGGGATGGCTACACCTTC
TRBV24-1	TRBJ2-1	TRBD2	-	CATSDPGGRRFF	TGTGCCACCAGTGACCCGGGGGGGCGACGGTTCTTC
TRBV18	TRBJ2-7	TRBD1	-	CASSPPNGVQGAREQYF	TGTGCCAGCTCACCACCGAACGGGGTACAGGGGGCGAGGGAGCAGTACTTC
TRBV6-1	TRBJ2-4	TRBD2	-	CASSVEVFAGGLDKNIQYF	TGTGCCAGCAGTGTGGAAGTCTTCGCGGGGGGGCTGGACAAAAACATTCAGTACTTC
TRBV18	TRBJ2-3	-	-	CASSLGSQGDTQYF	TGTGCCAGCTCACTGGGATCTCAGGGAGATACGCAGTATTTT
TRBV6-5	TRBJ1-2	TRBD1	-	CASREGAWYGYTF	TGTGCCAGCAGGGAGGGGGCTTGGTATGGCTACACCTTC
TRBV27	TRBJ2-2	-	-	CASSLSVGGVAELFF	TGTGCCAGCAGTTTATCGGTCGGCGGGGTAGCGGAGCTGTTTTTT
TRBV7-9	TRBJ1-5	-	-	CASSLPRQPQHF	TGTGCCAGCAGCTTACCGCGTCAGCCCCAGCATTTT
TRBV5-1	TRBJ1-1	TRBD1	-	CASSFRGTAPSSDTEAFF	TGCGCCAGCAGCTTCCGGGGGACAGCCCCGTCGAGTGACACTGAAGCTTTCTTT
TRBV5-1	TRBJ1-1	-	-	CASSLRLDRDSAFF	TGCGCCAGCAGCTTGCGTCTTGACCGAGACTCAGCTTTCTTT
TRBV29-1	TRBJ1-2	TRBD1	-	CSVLKGQGAGYTF	TGCAGCGTTCTGAAGGGACAGGGGGCTGGCTACACCTTC
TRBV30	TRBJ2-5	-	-	CAWMDSGLLQETQYF	TGTGCCTGGATGGATAGCGGCCTGCTCCAAGAGACCCAGTACTTC
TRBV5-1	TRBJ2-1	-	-	CASSSGPDRPNEQFF	TGCGCCAGCAGCTCGGGCCCTGACAGACCCAATGAGCAGTTCTTC
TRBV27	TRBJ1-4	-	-	CASSLGRGNEKLFF	TGTGCCAGCAGTTTAGGGCGGGGTAATGAAAAACTGTTTTTT
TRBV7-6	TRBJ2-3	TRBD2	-	CASSFLAGATTDTQYF	TGTGCCAGCAGCTTCCTAGCGGGGGCCACCACAGATACGCAGTATTTT
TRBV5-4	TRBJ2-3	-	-	CASGREADTQYF	TGTGCCAGCGGCAGGGAGGCAGATACGCAGTATTTT
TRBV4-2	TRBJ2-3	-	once	CASSHNGGVNVGTDTQYF	TGTGCCAGCAGCCATAACGGCGGGGTGAACGTGGGCACAGATACGCAGTATTTT
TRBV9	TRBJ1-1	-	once	CASSTSGGRRAFF	TGTGCCAGCAGCACCTCGGGGGGGCGCCGCGCTTTCTTT
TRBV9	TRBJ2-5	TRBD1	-	CASSGGQGLQETQYF	TGTGCCAGCAGCGGGGGACAGGGCCTCCAAGAGACCCAGTACTTC
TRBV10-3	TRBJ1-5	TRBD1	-	CAISEDRVKPQHF	TGTGCCATCAGTGAGGACAGGGTTAAGCCCCAGCATTTT
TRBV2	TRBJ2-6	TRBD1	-	CASSELRGQGANVLTF	TGTGCCAGCAGTGAACTCAGGGGGCAAGGGGCCAACGTCCTGACTTTC
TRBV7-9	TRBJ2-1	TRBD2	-	CASSLAGGDNEQFF	TGTGCCAGCAGCCTAGCGGGGGGGGACAATGAGCAGTTCTTC
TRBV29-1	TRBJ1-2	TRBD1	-	CSAGTGANYGYTF	TGCAGCGCCGGGACAGGGGCTAACTATGGCTACACCTTC
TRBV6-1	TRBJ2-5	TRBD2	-	CASSEFGQTSGSLGTQYF	TGTGCCAGCAGTGAATTTGGCCAGACTAGCGGGAGTTTGGGGACCCAGTACTTC
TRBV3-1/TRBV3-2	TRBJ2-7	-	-	CASSQVYSLGEQYF	TGTGCCAGCAGCCAAGTTTACAGCCTTGGGGAGCAGTACTTC
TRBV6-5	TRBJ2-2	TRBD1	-	CASRQGAAGELFF	TGTGCCAGTAGACAGGGGGCGGCCGGGGAGCTGTTTTTT
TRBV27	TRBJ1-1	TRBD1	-	CASTRKTVQGARVEDTEAFF	TGTGCCAGCACCAGAAAAACCGTCCAGGGGGCAAGGGTAGAAGACACTGAAGCTTTCTTT
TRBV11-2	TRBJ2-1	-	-	CASILEGLPSDEQFF	TGTGCCAGCATCCTAGAAGGCCTCCCCAGCGATGAGCAGTTCTTC
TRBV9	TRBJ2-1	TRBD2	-	CASSDGLAGSSYNEQFF	TGTGCCAGCAGCGACGGACTAGCGGGAAGCTCCTACAATGAGCAGTTCTTC
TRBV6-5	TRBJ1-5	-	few	CASSPQNQPQHF	TGTGCCAGCAGTCCCCAGAATCAGCCCCAGCATTTT
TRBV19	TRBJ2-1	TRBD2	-	CASRIPIAGVSCYEQFF	TGTGCCAGTAGGATCCCAATAGCGGGAGTCAGTTGCTATGAGCAGTTCTTC
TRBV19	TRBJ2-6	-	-	CASSKQGSGANVLTF	TGTGCCAGTAGTAAACAGGGATCTGGGGCCAACGTCCTGACTTTC
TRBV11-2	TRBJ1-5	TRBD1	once	CASSLAPTGQPQHF	TGTGCCAGCAGCTTAGCACCGACAGGGCAGCCCCAGCATTTT
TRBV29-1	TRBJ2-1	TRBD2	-	CSVGTSGSYNEQFF	TGCAGCGTGGGAACTAGCGGGTCCTACAATGAGCAGTTCTTC
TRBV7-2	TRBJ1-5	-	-	CASSKQGPQHF	TGTGCCAGCAGCAAACAGGGTCCCCAGCATTTT
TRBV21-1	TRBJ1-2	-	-	CASSNPVVDYGYTF	TGTGCCAGCAGCAATCCGGTAGTAGACTATGGCTACACCTTC
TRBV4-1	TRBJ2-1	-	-	CATLREPLYNEQFF	TGCGCCACCCTACGCGAGCCTCTCTACAATGAGCAGTTCTTC
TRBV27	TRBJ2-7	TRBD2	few	CASSPTSGTSYEQYF	TGTGCCAGCAGTCCGACTAGCGGGACGTCCTACGAGCAGTACTTC
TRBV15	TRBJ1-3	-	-	CATSSSGVSGNTIYF	TGTGCCACCAGCAGTTCAGGGGTATCTGGAAACACCATATATTTT
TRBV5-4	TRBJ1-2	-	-	CASSLVGATYGYTF	TGTGCCAGCAGCTTGGTGGGGGCGACCTATGGCTACACCTTC
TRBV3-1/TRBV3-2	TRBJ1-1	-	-	CASSQAFEAFF	TGTGCCAGCAGCCAAGCCTTTGAAGCTTTCTTT
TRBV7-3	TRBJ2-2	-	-	CASSWGAGTGELFF	TGTGCCAGCAGCTGGGGAGCAGGAACCGGGGAGCTGTTTTTT
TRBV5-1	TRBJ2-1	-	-	CASSLSQTGTEQFF	TGCGCCAGCAGCTTGTCCCAAACGGGGACAGAGCAGTTCTTC
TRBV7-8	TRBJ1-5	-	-	CASSLLPGSNQPQHF	TGTGCCAGCAGCTTACTTCCGGGAAGCAATCAGCCCCAGCATTTT
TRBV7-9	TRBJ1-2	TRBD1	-	CASSLDRDGLYRGYTF	TGTGCCAGCAGCCTGGACAGGGATGGCCTATACCGTGGCTACACCTTC
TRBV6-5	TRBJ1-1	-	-	CASRDSTWTGEAFF	TGTGCCAGCAGGGACTCGACCTGGACTGGTGAAGCTTTCTTT
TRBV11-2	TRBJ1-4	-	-	CASSYSSEKLFF	TGTGCCAGCAGTTACAGTAGTGAAAAACTGTTTTTT
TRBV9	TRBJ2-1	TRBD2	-	CASSASGLNYNEQFF	TGTGCCAGCAGCGCATCGGGACTAAACTACAATGAGCAGTTCTTC
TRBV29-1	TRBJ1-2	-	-	CSAVAGAEGYTF	TGCAGCGCGGTGGCAGGGGCAGAGGGCTACACCTTC
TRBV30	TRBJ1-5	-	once	CAWTDRDTNQPQHF	TGTGCCTGGACGGACCGGGATACCAATCAGCCCCAGCATTTT